This passage covers 3 T cell receptor beta chains from one sample sequenced in a study of T cells in Graves' hyperthyroidism and ophthalmopathy. RNA transcripts served as the template for amplifying TCR beta CDR3 regions. A first-round RT-PCR of the TCR CDR3 used the HTBI primer set. MiXCR, applied by TCRdb to the multiplex PCR reads, yields one record per CDR3 protein. The sample carries around 800,000 distinct CDR3 sequences, 35% to 45% recorded once. Sequencing was done on a sample of blood. The source of these receptors is a man aged 18 to 30 with Graves' hyperthyroidism.

V usage is TRBV19 and J usage is TRBJ2-7; D ambiguous. Germline CDR1 and CDR2: LNHDA and SQIVND (reference sequence). V shed 2 bases and J shed 0 bases, with 11 bases lying between them. This CDR3 contains 15 residues. The CDR3 loop is CASSIRADRSYEQYF. CDR3 nucleotides: TGTGCCAGTAGTATACGGGCAGACCGCTCCTACGAGCAGTACTTC.

This clonotype appeared many times. The V and J genes are TRBV19 and TRBJ2-2, with 7 bases lining up with TRBD1. This CDR3 is 15 amino acids long. Per the germline V gene, CDR1 is LNHDA and CDR2 is SQIVND (reference sequence). The junction had 10 bases not matched to a gene; V was cut back by 7 bases and J by 5 bases. The CDR3 here is CASMTATGMTGELFF. Here the CDR3 DNA reads TGTGCCAGTATGACAGCGACAGGGATGACCGGGGAGCTGTTTTTT.

V is TRBV5-4 and J is TRBJ1-5; no reliable D call. The CDR3 has 15 residues. V shed 5 bases and J shed 3 bases, with 15 bases lying between them. From germline, CDR1 is SGHNT and CDR2 YYREEE (reference sequence). The CDR3 reads CASRTGVDPNQPQHF. CDR3 bases: TGTGCCAGCAGGACTGGAGTAGATCCCAATCAGCCCCAGCATTTT.